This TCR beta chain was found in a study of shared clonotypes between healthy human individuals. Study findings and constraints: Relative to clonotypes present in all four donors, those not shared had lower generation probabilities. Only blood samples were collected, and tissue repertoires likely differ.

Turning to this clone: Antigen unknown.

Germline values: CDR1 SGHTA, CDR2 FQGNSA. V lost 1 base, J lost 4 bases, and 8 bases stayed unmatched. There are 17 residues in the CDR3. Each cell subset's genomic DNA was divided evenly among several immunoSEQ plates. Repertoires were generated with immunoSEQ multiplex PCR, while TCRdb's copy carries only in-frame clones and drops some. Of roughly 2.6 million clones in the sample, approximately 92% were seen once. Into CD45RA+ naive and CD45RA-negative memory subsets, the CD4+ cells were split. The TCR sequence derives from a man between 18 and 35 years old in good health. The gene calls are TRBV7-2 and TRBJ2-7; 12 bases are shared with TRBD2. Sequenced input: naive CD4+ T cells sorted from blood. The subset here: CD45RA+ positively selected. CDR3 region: CASSLGRTSGKQYEQYF. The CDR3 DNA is TGTGCCAGCAGCTTAGGTCGGACTAGCGGGAAGCAGTACGAGCAGTACTTC.